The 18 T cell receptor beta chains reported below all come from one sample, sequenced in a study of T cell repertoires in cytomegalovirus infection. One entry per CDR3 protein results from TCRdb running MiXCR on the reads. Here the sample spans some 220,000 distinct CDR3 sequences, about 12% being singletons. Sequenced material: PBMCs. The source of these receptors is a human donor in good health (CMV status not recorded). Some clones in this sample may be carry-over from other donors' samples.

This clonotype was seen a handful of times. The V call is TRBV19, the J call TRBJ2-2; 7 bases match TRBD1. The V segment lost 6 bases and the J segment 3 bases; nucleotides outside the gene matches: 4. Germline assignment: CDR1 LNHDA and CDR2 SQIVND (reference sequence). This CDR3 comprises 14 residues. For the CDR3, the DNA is TGTGCCAGTAGACAGGGACAGTACACCGGGGAGCTGTTTTTT. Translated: CASRQGQYTGELFF.

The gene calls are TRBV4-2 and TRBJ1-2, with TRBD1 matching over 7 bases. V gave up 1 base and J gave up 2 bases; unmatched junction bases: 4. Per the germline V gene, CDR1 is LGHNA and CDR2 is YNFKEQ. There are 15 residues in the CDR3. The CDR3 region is CASSQVQGGNYGYTF. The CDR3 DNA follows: TGTGCCAGCAGCCAAGTCCAGGGGGGCAACTATGGCTACACCTTC.

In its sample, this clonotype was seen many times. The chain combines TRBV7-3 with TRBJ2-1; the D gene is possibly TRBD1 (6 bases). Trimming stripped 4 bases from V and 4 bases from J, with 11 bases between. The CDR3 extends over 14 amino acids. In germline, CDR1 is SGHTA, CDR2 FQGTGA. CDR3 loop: CASSSPGVYNEQFF. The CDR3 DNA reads TGTGCCAGCAGCTCTCCAGGGGTTTACAATGAGCAGTTCTTC.

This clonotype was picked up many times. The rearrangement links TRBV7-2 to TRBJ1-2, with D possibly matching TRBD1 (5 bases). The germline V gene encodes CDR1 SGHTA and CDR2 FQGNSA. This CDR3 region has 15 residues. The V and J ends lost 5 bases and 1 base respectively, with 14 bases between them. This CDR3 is CASSPTRGSNYGYTF. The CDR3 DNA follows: TGTGCCAGCAGCCCCACCCGGGGGAGTAACTATGGCTACACCTTC.

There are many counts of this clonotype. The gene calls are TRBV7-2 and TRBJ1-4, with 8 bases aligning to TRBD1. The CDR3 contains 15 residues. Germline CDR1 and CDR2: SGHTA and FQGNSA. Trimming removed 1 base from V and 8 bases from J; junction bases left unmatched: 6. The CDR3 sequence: CASSLGGQGGEKLFF. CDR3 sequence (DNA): TGTGCCAGCAGCTTAGGAGGACAGGGAGGAGAAAAACTGTTTTTT.

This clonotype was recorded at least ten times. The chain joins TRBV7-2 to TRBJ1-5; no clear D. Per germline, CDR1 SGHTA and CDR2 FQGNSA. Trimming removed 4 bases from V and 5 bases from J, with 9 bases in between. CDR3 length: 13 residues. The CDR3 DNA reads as TGTGCCAGCAGCTACTACGGGCATCAGCCCCAGCATTTT. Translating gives CASSYYGHQPQHF. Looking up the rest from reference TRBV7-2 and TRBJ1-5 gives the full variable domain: GAGVSQSPSNKVTEKGKDVELRCDPISGHTALYWYRQSLGQGLEFLIYFQGNSAPDKSGLPSDRFSAERTGGSVSTLTIQRTQQEDSAVYLCASSYYGHQPQHFGDGTRLSIL.

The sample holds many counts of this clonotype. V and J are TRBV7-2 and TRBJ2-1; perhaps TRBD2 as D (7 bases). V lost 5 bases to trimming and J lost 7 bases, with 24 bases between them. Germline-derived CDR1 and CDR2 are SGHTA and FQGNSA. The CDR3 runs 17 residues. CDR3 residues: CASSQTGGLGGKNEQFF. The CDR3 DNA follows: TGTGCCAGCAGCCAAACGGGGGGCCTTGGGGGCAAGAATGAGCAGTTCTTC.

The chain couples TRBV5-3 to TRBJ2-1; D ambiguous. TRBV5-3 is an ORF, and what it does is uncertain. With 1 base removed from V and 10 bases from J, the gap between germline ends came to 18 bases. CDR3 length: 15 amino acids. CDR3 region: CARSLLDIQPTEQFF. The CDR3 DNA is TGTGCCAGAAGCTTGTTGGATATACAACCGACCGAGCAGTTCTTC.

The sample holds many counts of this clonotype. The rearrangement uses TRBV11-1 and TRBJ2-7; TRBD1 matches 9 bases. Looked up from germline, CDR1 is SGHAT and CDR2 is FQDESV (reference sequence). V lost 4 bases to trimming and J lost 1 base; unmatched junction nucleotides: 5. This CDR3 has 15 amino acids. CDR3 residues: CASSWRTGASYEQYF. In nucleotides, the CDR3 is TGTGCCAGCAGCTGGAGGACAGGGGCGTCCTACGAGCAGTACTTC. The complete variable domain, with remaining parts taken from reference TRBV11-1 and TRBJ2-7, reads EAEVAQSPRYKITEKSQAVAFWCDPISGHATLYWYRQILGQGPELLVQFQDESVVDDSQLPKDRFSAERLKGVDSTLKIQPAELGDSAMYLCASSWRTGASYEQYFGPGTRLTVT.

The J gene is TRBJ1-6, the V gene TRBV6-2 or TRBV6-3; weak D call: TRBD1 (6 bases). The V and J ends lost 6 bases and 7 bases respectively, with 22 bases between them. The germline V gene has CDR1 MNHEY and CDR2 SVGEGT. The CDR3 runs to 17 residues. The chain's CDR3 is CASRPTGTQYGNSPLHF. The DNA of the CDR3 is TGTGCCAGCAGACCTACAGGGACCCAATATGGGAATTCACCCCTCCACTTT.

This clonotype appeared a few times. In nucleotides, the CDR3 is TGTGCCAGCAGCTTATCGGGGGGGGACAATAGTGAGCAGTTCTTC. Amino acids: CASSLSGGDNSEQFF. The chain carries TRBV11-1 and TRBJ2-1; 8 bases line up with TRBD2. Germline V gene sequence: CDR1 SGHAT, CDR2 FQDESV (reference sequence). J was trimmed by 9 bases and V by 2 bases; bases with no gene match: 9. The CDR3 contains 15 residues.

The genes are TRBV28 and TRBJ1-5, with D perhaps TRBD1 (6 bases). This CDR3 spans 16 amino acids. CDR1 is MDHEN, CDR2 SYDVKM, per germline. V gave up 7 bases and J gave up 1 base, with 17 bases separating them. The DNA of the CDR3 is TGTGCCAGCACCCCGAACCTACAGGGCAGCAATCAGCCCCAGCATTTT. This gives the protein CASTPNLQGSNQPQHF. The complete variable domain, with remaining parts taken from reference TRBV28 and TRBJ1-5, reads DVKVTQSSRYLVKRTGEKVFLECVQDMDHENMFWYRQDPGLGLRLIYFSYDVKMKEKGDIPEGYSVSREKKERFSLILESASTNQTSMYLCASTPNLQGSNQPQHFGDGTRLSIL.

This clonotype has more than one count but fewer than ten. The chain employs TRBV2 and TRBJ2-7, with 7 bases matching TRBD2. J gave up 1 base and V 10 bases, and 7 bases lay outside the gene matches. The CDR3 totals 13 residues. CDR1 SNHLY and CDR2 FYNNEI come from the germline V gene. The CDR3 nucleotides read TGTGCCACCCTCGGGGGGTCATCCTACGAGCAGTACTTC. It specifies CATLGGSSYEQYF.

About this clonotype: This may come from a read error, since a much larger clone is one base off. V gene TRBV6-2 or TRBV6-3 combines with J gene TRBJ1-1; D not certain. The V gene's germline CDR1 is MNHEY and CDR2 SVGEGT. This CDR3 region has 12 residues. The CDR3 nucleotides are TGTGCCAGCAGTTACTCGAAACTAGGAGCTTCCTTT. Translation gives CASSYSKLGASF.

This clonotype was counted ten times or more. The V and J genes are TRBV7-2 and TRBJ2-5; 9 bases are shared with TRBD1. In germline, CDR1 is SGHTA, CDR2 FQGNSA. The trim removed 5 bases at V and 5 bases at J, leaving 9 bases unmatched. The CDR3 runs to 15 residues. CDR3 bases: TGTGCCAGCAGCCCTGGGACAGGGCCCTCGGAGACCCAGTACTTC. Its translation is CASSPGTGPSETQYF. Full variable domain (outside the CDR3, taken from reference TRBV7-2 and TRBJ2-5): GAGVSQSPSNKVTEKGKDVELRCDPISGHTALYWYRQSLGQGLEFLIYFQGNSAPDKSGLPSDRFSAERTGGSVSTLTIQRTQQEDSAVYLCASSPGTGPSETQYFGPGTRLLVL.

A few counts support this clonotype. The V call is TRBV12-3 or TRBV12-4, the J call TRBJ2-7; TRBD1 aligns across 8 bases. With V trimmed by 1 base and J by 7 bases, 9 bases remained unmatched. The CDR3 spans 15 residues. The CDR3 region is CASSLGSGGLAEQYF. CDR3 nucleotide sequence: TGTGCCAGCAGTTTAGGGTCAGGGGGCCTCGCGGAGCAGTACTTC.

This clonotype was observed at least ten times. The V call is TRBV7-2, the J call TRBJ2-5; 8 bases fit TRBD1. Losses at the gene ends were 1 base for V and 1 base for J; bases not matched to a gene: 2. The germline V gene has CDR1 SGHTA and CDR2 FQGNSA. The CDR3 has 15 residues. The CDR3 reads CASSLGTGFQETQYF. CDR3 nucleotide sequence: TGTGCCAGCAGCTTAGGGACAGGGTTCCAAGAGACCCAGTACTTC.

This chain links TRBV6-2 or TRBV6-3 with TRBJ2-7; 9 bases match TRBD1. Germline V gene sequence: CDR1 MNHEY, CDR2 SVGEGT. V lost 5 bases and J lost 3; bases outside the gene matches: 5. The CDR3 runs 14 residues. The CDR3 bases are TGTGCCAGCAGTAGGACAGGGGCTGACTACGAGCAGTACTTC. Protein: CASSRTGADYEQYF.